These T cell receptor beta chains were read from a single sample in a study of early T cells in non-severe SARS-CoV-2 infection. MiXCR, applied by TCRdb to the 5' RACE reads, yields one record per CDR3 protein. The table has some 97,000 distinct CDR3 sequences, approximately 10% seen once. The sequencing here drew on whole blood, taken at baseline. These receptors all stem from an adult who was a healthcare worker with PCR-confirmed SARS-CoV-2 infection or an uninfected control (not recorded which). The CDR3 runs from the conserved cysteine through the conserved F or W. Fields, in order: J gene, clone size, D gene, V gene, CDR3 DNA, CDR3 protein. D genes are given only for firm matches. A row's size may be missing; if present it is once, few, many or a size class.

j_gene: TRBJ2-1; abundance: few; d_gene: -; v_gene: TRBV27; CDR3nt: TGTGCCAGCAGTTGGTCCCTCGGGACCTACAATGAGCAGTTCTTC; CDR3aa: CASSWSLGTYNEQFF
j_gene: TRBJ2-1; abundance: -; d_gene: -; v_gene: TRBV28; CDR3nt: TGTGCCAGCAGTCCCCAGATCAATGAGCAGTTCTTC; CDR3aa: CASSPQINEQFF
j_gene: TRBJ2-7; abundance: -; d_gene: TRBD2; v_gene: TRBV5-5; CDR3nt: TGTGCCAGCAGCTATAGAGGGACTAGCGGCTACGAGCAGTACTTC; CDR3aa: CASSYRGTSGYEQYF
j_gene: TRBJ1-2; abundance: few; d_gene: -; v_gene: TRBV29-1; CDR3nt: TGCAGCGCCACCCGGGACAACTCTAACTATGGCTACACCTTC; CDR3aa: CSATRDNSNYGYTF
j_gene: TRBJ2-7; abundance: -; d_gene: TRBD2; v_gene: TRBV4-2; CDR3nt: TGTGCCAGCAGCCAGACTCTAGCGGGAGAAAACGAGCAGTACTTC; CDR3aa: CASSQTLAGENEQYF
j_gene: TRBJ1-1; abundance: -; d_gene: TRBD1; v_gene: TRBV25-1; CDR3nt: TGTGCCAGCAGTGACCGGGACAGCCACACTGAAGCTTTCTTT; CDR3aa: CASSDRDSHTEAFF
j_gene: TRBJ2-3; abundance: -; d_gene: TRBD1; v_gene: TRBV19; CDR3nt: TGTGCCAGTAGTAATTTTAGAGGGGGCCTCACAGATACGCAGTATTTT; CDR3aa: CASSNFRGGLTDTQYF
j_gene: TRBJ1-5; abundance: few; d_gene: -; v_gene: TRBV6-2/TRBV6-3; CDR3nt: TGTGCCAGCAGTCCTCCTCCAAATCAGCCCCAGCATTTT; CDR3aa: CASSPPPNQPQHF
j_gene: TRBJ1-1; abundance: many; d_gene: -; v_gene: TRBV20-1; CDR3nt: TGCAGTGCTAGAGATCCGGTAGGGCGAGGAAGCACTGAAGCTTTCTTT; CDR3aa: CSARDPVGRGSTEAFF
j_gene: TRBJ2-3; abundance: few; d_gene: TRBD2; v_gene: TRBV5-1; CDR3nt: TGCGCCAGCAGCCTGGGACTAGCGGGGAGCACAGATACGCAGTATTTT; CDR3aa: CASSLGLAGSTDTQYF
j_gene: TRBJ1-1; abundance: -; d_gene: -; v_gene: TRBV3-1; CDR3nt: TGTGCCAGCAGCCAGAACGGGGGAGACACTGAAGCTTTCTTT; CDR3aa: CASSQNGGDTEAFF
j_gene: TRBJ2-7; abundance: few; d_gene: -; v_gene: TRBV18; CDR3nt: TGTGCCAGCTCACCATTCCACGGATCCTACGAGCAGTACTTC; CDR3aa: CASSPFHGSYEQYF
j_gene: TRBJ2-2; abundance: few; d_gene: -; v_gene: TRBV9; CDR3nt: TGTGCCAGCAGTTTCCGGGACTACACCGGGGAGCTGTTTTTT; CDR3aa: CASSFRDYTGELFF
j_gene: TRBJ1-1; abundance: -; d_gene: TRBD1; v_gene: TRBV5-1; CDR3nt: TGCGCCAGCAGCTTCCGGACAGGGGAGATGAACACTGAAGCTTTCTTT; CDR3aa: CASSFRTGEMNTEAFF
j_gene: TRBJ2-2; abundance: few; d_gene: TRBD1; v_gene: TRBV24-1; CDR3nt: TGTGCCACCAGTGATTCACCGACCTGGACAGGGAGCACCGGGGAGCTGTTTTTT; CDR3aa: CATSDSPTWTGSTGELFF
j_gene: TRBJ1-3; abundance: -; d_gene: -; v_gene: TRBV28; CDR3nt: TGTGCCAGCAGTTTTCGGACAAAGGGGGTTGCCGGAAACACCATATATTTT; CDR3aa: CASSFRTKGVAGNTIYF
j_gene: TRBJ2-7; abundance: -; d_gene: -; v_gene: TRBV3-1; CDR3nt: TGTGCCAGCAGCCACACCAGGGGAGGGCAGTCCTACGAGCAGTACTTC; CDR3aa: CASSHTRGGQSYEQYF
j_gene: TRBJ1-1; abundance: many; d_gene: TRBD1; v_gene: TRBV4-1; CDR3nt: TGCGCCAGCACCGGGACAGGGGAATTTTCGGGCTCTGAAGCTTTCTTT; CDR3aa: CASTGTGEFSGSEAFF
j_gene: TRBJ2-3; abundance: few; d_gene: -; v_gene: TRBV12-3/TRBV12-4; CDR3nt: TGTGCCAGCAGTTTTCTCCCACAGAGCCTGCTTACCCCGCAGCTCAATTCAGATACGCAGTATTTT; CDR3aa: CASSFLPQSLLTPQLNSDTQYF
j_gene: TRBJ1-1; abundance: once; d_gene: -; v_gene: TRBV5-1; CDR3nt: TGCGCCAGCAGCAAGGAACATGGGCCCTCCCGGGGCACTGAAGCTTTCTTT; CDR3aa: CASSKEHGPSRGTEAFF
j_gene: TRBJ1-2; abundance: few; d_gene: -; v_gene: TRBV7-8; CDR3nt: TGTGCCAGCAGCACAAGTACCAACCATGGCTACACCTTC; CDR3aa: CASSTSTNHGYTF
j_gene: TRBJ2-2; abundance: few; d_gene: -; v_gene: TRBV21-1; CDR3nt: TGTGCCAGCAGCAAATACAGGACAGGGGAGCTGTTTTTT; CDR3aa: CASSKYRTGELFF
j_gene: TRBJ2-3; abundance: few; d_gene: -; v_gene: TRBV2; CDR3nt: TGTGCCAGCAGTGAAGCGCTTGTTAGGACAGAGGCGCAGTATTTT; CDR3aa: CASSEALVRTEAQYF
j_gene: TRBJ2-2; abundance: few; d_gene: TRBD2; v_gene: TRBV11-2; CDR3nt: TGTGCCAGCAGCCCTATAGCGGGGGAACTCACCGGGGAGCTGTTTTTT; CDR3aa: CASSPIAGELTGELFF
j_gene: TRBJ2-1; abundance: many; d_gene: -; v_gene: TRBV5-1; CDR3nt: TGCGCCAGCAGTCGGACCGGGACAACTTCGGATGAGCAGTTCTTC; CDR3aa: CASSRTGTTSDEQFF
j_gene: TRBJ2-1; abundance: few; d_gene: -; v_gene: TRBV14; CDR3nt: TGTGCCAGCAGCCACGGGACCCTGATGGAGGCAACGTTAAAGCCGTTCTTC; CDR3aa: CASSHGTLMEATLKPFF
j_gene: TRBJ2-3; abundance: many; d_gene: -; v_gene: TRBV7-2; CDR3nt: TGTGCCAGCAGCTTAGTAGGGGGGATAGATACGCAGTATTTT; CDR3aa: CASSLVGGIDTQYF